Below, 19 T cell receptor beta chains from the same sample are listed, as sequenced in a study of shared clonotypes between healthy human individuals (dated by TCRdb to between 2020 and 2021). The library was obtained by the immunoSEQ multiplex PCR assay. In its TCRdb copy, this immuneACCESS table keeps in-frame sequences only and misses some clones. Where compared with another copy, unresolved V genes explain less than half of these, and the others have no known cause. This sample lists approximately 840,000 clones; just over 95% were detected once. About 0.21% of the sample is held by the ten biggest clonotypes. CD8 naive samples consisted of CD45RO-negative cells that were positively selected for CCR7, yielding a CD45RA+CCR7+ population without TemRA cells. The sequencing sample was made of naive CD8+ T cells sorted from blood. In the paper's terms, the cell subset or site label means: CD45RA+CCR7+. Source of these receptors: a man aged 25-45 years in good health.

The V call is TRBV7-9, the J call TRBJ2-3; TRBD2 aligns across 12 bases. This CDR3 has 15 amino acids. CDR1 and CDR2 (germline): SEHNR, FQNEAQ (reference sequence). V shed 3 bases and J 7 bases; nucleotides not matched to a gene: 5. Written as DNA, the CDR3 is TGTGCCAGCAGCTTCTCTGGACTAGCGGGATATACGCAGTATTTT. Its translation is CASSFSGLAGYTQYF.

The CDR3 reads CASSSRGAAGWGGYTF. The CDR3 DNA is TGTGCCAGCAGCAGCCGAGGCGCTGCAGGTTGGGGCGGCTACACCTTC. This rearrangement joins TRBV21-1 to TRBJ1-2; TRBD1, as called in the table, went unchecked against the DNA. TRBV21-1 is a documented pseudogene. The CDR3 contains 16 residues.

This clone was recorded a few times. The CDR3 is CASSHGQGNNQPQHF. In DNA, the CDR3 is TGCGCCAGCAGCCATGGACAGGGTAACAATCAGCCCCAGCATTTT. This chain uses TRBV5-1 with TRBJ1-5; 8 bases line up with TRBD1. Per the germline V gene, CDR1 is SGHRS and CDR2 is YFSETQ. V shed 4 bases, J shed 3 bases, and the junction held 6 bases outside the gene matches. CDR3 size: 15 residues.

The chain combines TRBV15 with TRBJ2-1; no clear D gene. V dropped 0 bases and J dropped 5 bases, with 11 bases sitting between them. CDR3 length: 15 residues. Germline V gene lookup returns CDR1 LNHNV and CDR2 YYDKDF (reference sequence). In DNA, the CDR3 is TGTGCCACCAGCAGAGATATTAACGGAGACAATGAGCAGTTCTTC. Translating gives CATSRDINGDNEQFF.

Concerning this clone: Given a much more abundant clone one base away, this may be a read error. The sample carries other DNA sequences with the same CDR3. The rearrangement uses TRBV9 and TRBJ2-1; D is uncertain. Trimming removed 3 bases at V and 8 bases at J, with 3 bases between. In germline, CDR1 is SGDLS, CDR2 YYNGEE. The CDR3 loop spans 10 amino acids. This CDR3 reads CASSGDEQFF. CDR3 sequence (DNA): TGTGCCAGCAGCGGAGATGAGCAGTTCTTC.

V is TRBV10-2 and J is TRBJ1-2, with D perhaps matching TRBD1 (6 bases). The CDR3 extends over 16 amino acids. Germline CDR1 reads WSHSY; CDR2 reads SAAADI. V dropped 0 bases and J dropped 2 bases, with 13 bases sitting between them. In DNA form, the CDR3 reads TGCGCCAGCAGTGAGTCTTGGGCAGGGGCCAACTATGGCTACACCTTC. This sequence encodes CASSESWAGANYGYTF.

The V call is TRBV9, the J call TRBJ2-1, with TRBD1 matching 7 bases. The CDR3 covers 18 residues. The germline CDR1 and CDR2 sequences are SGDLS and YYNGEE. The junction had 9 bases not matched to a gene; V was cut back by 0 bases and J by 0 bases. The CDR3 loop is CASSVAWTGFSSYNEQFF. The CDR3 DNA sequence: TGTGCCAGCAGCGTAGCCTGGACAGGATTTAGCTCCTACAATGAGCAGTTCTTC.

The chain couples TRBV7-6 to TRBJ2-2; 12 nucleotides agree with TRBD2. J gave up 4 bases and V 10 bases, and 7 bases lay outside the gene matches. This CDR3 is built from 15 residues. CDR1 is SGHVS, CDR2 FNYEAQ, per germline. The CDR3, as DNA: TGTGCCAACAGTCGGGGACTAGCGGGCACCGGGGAGCTGTTTTTT. This codes for CANSRGLAGTGELFF.

The chain carries TRBV7-2 and TRBJ2-7; D gene ambiguous. Trimming removed 3 bases from V and 5 bases from J, with 11 bases in between. Germline CDR1 is SGHTA and CDR2 is FQGNSA. The CDR3 contains 13 residues. The CDR3 loop reads CASSLNLVNEQYF. CDR3 nucleotide sequence: TGTGCCAGCAGCTTGAATCTAGTAAACGAGCAGTACTTC.

This clone has a single count. The same CDR3 is also encoded by other DNA sequences in this sample. The CDR3 DNA reads TGTGCCAGCAGTTACGACGGGTCCTCCTACGAGCAGTACTTC. It specifies CASSYDGSSYEQYF. V usage is TRBV6-5 and J usage is TRBJ2-7; D remains ambiguous. Looked up from germline, CDR1 is MNHEY and CDR2 is SVGAGI. The CDR3 runs 14 residues. V lost 2 bases to trimming and J lost 0 bases, with 8 bases between them.

The CDR3 DNA reads TGTGCCAGCAGTTTCGGGGCTAGCGGGAGGGATACGCAGTATTTT. Protein sequence: CASSFGASGRDTQYF. This chain connects TRBV27 to TRBJ2-3; 11 bases fit TRBD2. Germline CDR1 MNHEY, CDR2 SMNVEV (reference sequence). After removal of 3 bases from V and 6 bases from J, the junction contained 5 bases not matched to a gene. This CDR3 region has 15 residues.

The table lists this clone with a count of one. The sample carries other DNA sequences with the same CDR3. This chain links TRBV15 with TRBJ1-5; D is unclear. V was trimmed by 3 bases and J by 0 bases, leaving 9 bases between them. The CDR3 is 15 amino acids. CDR1 and CDR2 (germline): LNHNV, YYDKDF (reference sequence). CDR3 in DNA: TGTGCCACCAGCAGCCGGGGTAATAGCAATCAGCCCCAGCATTTT. Its translation: CATSSRGNSNQPQHF. The whole variable domain, filled in from reference TRBV15 and TRBJ1-5, reads DAMVIQNPRYQVTQFGKPVTLSCSQTLNHNVMYWYQQKSSQAPKLLFHYYDKDFNNEADTPDNFQSRRPNTSFCFLDIRSPGLGDTAMYLCATSSRGNSNQPQHFGDGTRLSIL.

The chain has TRBV7-9 and TRBJ1-4; no firm D call. V was shortened by 1 base and J by 6 bases, with 6 bases between the two germline ends. The CDR3 is 13 amino acids. Germline assignment: CDR1 SEHNR and CDR2 FQNEAQ (reference sequence). The CDR3, as DNA: TGTGCCAGCAGCTTAGTGGAGGATGAAAAACTGTTTTTT. Protein sequence: CASSLVEDEKLFF.

This clone was recorded once. The chain has TRBV4-1 and TRBJ2-7; D may be TRBD1 (6 bases). This CDR3 has 15 amino acids. The germline CDR1 and CDR2 sequences are MGHRA and YSYEKL. The V and J ends lost 0 bases and 3 bases respectively, with 12 bases between them. CDR3: CASSQEAGENYEQYF. The CDR3 nucleotides read TGCGCCAGCAGCCAAGAGGCAGGGGAAAACTACGAGCAGTACTTC.

For the CDR3, the DNA is TGTGCCTGGAGAAGACTAGCGGGAGTAGAGGAGCAGTTCTTC. It specifies CAWRRLAGVEEQFF. The rearrangement uses TRBV30 and TRBJ2-1; 12 bases fit TRBD2. Germline CDR1 reads GTSNPN; CDR2 reads SVGIG (reference sequence). V trimming: 3 bases; J trimming: 10 bases; junction bases outside the gene matches: 7. This CDR3 contains 14 residues.

The V call is TRBV30, the J call TRBJ2-7; no reliable D call. This CDR3 spans 14 amino acids. With 2 bases removed from V and 4 bases from J, the gap between germline ends came to 15 bases. Germline CDR1 GTSNPN, CDR2 SVGIG (reference sequence). The CDR3: CAWSRSVRVYEQYF. The CDR3 DNA sequence: TGTGCCTGGAGTCGGTCAGTTAGGGTTTACGAGCAGTACTTC.

In the case of this clone: At one boundary the junction diverges from the germline segment, which might be a read error. The chain recombines TRBV7-6 with TRBJ2-1; TRBD2 agrees at 7 bases. The germline CDR1 and CDR2 sequences are SGHVS and FNYEAQ. CDR3 length equals 17 residues. CDR3 sequence reads: CASSLAKSGGPNNGQFF. The CDR3 DNA is TGTGCCAGCAGCTTAGCGAAATCGGGAGGCCCCAATAATGGGCAGTTCTTC.

This clone appeared a single time. This chain connects TRBV9 to TRBJ2-1; no firm D call. The V gene lost 3 bases and the J gene lost 2 bases, with 21 bases spanning the gap. CDR1 is SGDLS, CDR2 YYNGEE, per germline. The CDR3 consists of 18 residues. The DNA for the CDR3 is TGTGCCAGCAGCGCCGGACGGCCCGACGTGGGTCCCTACAATGAGCAGTTCTTC. Translated, it gives CASSAGRPDVGPYNEQFF.

The genes are TRBV6-5 and TRBJ2-6; no clear D gene. Trimming stripped 6 bases from V and 4 bases from J, with 13 bases between. The CDR3 consists of 15 residues. Germline V gene data show CDR1 as MNHEY and CDR2 as SVGAGI. The CDR3 region has the DNA TGTGCCAGCAGCCCAAAGCGTACAGGGGCCAACGTCCTGACTTTC. Translation gives CASSPKRTGANVLTF.